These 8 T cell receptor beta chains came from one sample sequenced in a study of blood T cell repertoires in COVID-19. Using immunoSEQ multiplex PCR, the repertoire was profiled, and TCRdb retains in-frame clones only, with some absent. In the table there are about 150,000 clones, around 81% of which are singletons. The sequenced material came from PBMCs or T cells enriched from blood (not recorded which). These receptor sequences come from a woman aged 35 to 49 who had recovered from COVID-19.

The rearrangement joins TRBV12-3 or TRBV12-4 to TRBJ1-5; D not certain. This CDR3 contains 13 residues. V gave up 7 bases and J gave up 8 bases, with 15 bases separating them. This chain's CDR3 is CASIKEGTEPQHF. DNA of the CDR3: TGTGCCAGCATAAAAGAGGGAACGGAGCCCCAGCATTTT.

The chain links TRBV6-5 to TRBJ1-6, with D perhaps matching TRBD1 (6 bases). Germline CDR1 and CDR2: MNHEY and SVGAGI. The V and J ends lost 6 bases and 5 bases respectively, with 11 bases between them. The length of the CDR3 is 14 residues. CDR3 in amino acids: CASSAGTNNSPLHF. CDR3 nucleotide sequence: TGTGCCAGCAGCGCCGGGACAAATAATTCACCCCTCCACTTT.

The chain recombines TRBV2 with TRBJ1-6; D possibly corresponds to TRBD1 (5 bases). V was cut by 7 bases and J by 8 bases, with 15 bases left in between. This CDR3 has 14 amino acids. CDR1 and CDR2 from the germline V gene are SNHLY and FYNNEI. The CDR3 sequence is CASNSGGVDSPLHF. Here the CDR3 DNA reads TGTGCCAGCAACTCGGGGGGGGTCGATTCACCCCTCCACTTT.

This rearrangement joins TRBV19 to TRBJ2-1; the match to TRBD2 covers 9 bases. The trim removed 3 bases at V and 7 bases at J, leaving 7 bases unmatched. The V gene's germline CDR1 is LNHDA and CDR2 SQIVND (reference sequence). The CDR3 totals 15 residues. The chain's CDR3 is CASSIASSGANEQFF. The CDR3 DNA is TGTGCCAGTAGTATCGCGTCTAGCGGGGCTAATGAGCAGTTCTTC.

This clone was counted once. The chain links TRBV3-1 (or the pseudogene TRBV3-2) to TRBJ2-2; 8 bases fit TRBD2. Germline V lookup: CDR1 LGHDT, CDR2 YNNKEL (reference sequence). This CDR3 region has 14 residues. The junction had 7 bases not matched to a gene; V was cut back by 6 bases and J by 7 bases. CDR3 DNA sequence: TGTGCCAGCAGTCCTACTAGCGGCCGCGGGGAGCTGTTTTTT. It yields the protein CASSPTSGRGELFF.

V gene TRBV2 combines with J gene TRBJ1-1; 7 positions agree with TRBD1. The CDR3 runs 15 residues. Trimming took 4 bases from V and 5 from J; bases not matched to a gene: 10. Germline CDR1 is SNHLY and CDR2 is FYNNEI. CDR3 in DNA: TGTGCCAGCAGTGGTCCCACAGGGGTGGTAACTGAAGCTTTCTTT. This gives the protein CASSGPTGVVTEAFF.

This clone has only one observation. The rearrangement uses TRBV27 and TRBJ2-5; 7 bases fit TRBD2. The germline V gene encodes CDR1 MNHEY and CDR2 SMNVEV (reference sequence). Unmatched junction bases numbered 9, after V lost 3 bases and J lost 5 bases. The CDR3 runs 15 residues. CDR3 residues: CASSFFGEGRETQYF. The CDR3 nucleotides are TGTGCCAGCAGTTTTTTCGGGGAGGGGCGGGAGACCCAGTACTTC.

DNA for the CDR3: TGTGCCAGCAGTGAAGATTTCCTAGCGCCCACCGGGGAGCTGTTTTTT. It translates to CASSEDFLAPTGELFF. The chain uses TRBV2 and TRBJ2-2, with D possibly being TRBD2 (6 bases). Trimming cost V 1 base and J 4 bases, with 13 bases left between them. From germline, CDR1 is SNHLY and CDR2 FYNNEI. This CDR3 region has 16 residues.